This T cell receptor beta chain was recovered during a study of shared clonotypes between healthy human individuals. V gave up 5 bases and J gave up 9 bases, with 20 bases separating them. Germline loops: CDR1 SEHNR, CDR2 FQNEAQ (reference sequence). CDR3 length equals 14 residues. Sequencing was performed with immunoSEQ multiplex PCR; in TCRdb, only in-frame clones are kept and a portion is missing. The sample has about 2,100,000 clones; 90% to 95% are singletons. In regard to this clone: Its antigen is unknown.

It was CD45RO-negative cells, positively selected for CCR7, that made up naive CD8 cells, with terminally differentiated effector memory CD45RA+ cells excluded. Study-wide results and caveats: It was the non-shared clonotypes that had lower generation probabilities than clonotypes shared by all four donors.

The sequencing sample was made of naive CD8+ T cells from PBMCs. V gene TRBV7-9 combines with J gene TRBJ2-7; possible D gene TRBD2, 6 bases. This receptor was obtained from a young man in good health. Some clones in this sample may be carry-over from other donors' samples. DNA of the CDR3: TGTGCCAGCAGCCTCGGGGGAGGTGGTGTCGGGCAGTACTTC. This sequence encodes CASSLGGGGVGQYF.